This T cell receptor beta chain was recovered during a study of beta chain features in type 1 diabetes. Notes on the study in general: The question left open here concerned HLA type influencing TCRB rearrangement. Patients and controls would share equally any PCR tilt toward shorter templates. A moderate, significant TCRB CDR3 shortening appeared in type 1 diabetes across four CD4+ subsets.

Per donor, one heparinised blood draw averaged around 120 mL. Via the markers CD45RO/CCR7/CD25/CD127/CD95/CD27, stem cell-like memory, regulatory, central memory and naive CD4+ cells were sorted. Only a few counts were recorded for this clone. The antigen is not known. Isolated RNA was reverse transcribed in full, so expressed TCRB transcripts were sequenced. The repertoire was sequenced with immunoSEQ multiplex PCR; TCRdb's copy has only in-frame clones and lacks some. The data show hundreds of thousands of clones, about 11% seen once. Germline CDR1 reads SGHTA; CDR2 reads FQGNSA. The CDR3 runs 14 residues. The trim removed 5 bases at V and 8 bases at J, leaving 11 bases unmatched.

The chain is built from TRBV7-2 and TRBJ1-2; 7 positions agree with TRBD1. The receptor was isolated from a young man with type 1 diabetes. The sample consisted of naive CD4+ T cells from blood. The CDR3 reads CASSRYTQGEGYTF. The CDR3, as DNA: TGTGCCAGCAGCCGATACACTCAGGGGGAAGGCTACACCTTC.